This entry describes one T cell receptor (beta chain). What it binds is not known. Sequenced by immunoSEQ multiplex PCR; TCRdb stores in-frame clones only, minus some. The sample shows 5,000 to 8,000 clones, approximately 86% of them seen only once. This sample was taken from a study of PD-1 blockade in classical Hodgkin lymphoma. Notes on the study in general: Whoever responded completely had baseline diversity much like that seen in newly diagnosed patients.

In germline, CDR1 is SGHRS, CDR2 YFSETQ. V shed 5 bases and J shed 0 bases, with 14 bases lying between them. CDR3 length: 15 amino acids. Relapses following autologous stem cell transplantation were seen in all patients, with brentuximab vedotin exposure varying. The sequencing here drew on peripheral blood mononuclear cells (PBMCs), taken before the second cycle of nivolumab. This chain links TRBV5-1 with TRBJ1-2, with D unclear. The sequence was obtained from a human donor with classical Hodgkin lymphoma. DNA for the CDR3: TGCGCCAGCAGTGTTCCGGGAAGGGCTAACTATGGCTACACCTTC. Amino acid sequence: CASSVPGRANYGYTF.